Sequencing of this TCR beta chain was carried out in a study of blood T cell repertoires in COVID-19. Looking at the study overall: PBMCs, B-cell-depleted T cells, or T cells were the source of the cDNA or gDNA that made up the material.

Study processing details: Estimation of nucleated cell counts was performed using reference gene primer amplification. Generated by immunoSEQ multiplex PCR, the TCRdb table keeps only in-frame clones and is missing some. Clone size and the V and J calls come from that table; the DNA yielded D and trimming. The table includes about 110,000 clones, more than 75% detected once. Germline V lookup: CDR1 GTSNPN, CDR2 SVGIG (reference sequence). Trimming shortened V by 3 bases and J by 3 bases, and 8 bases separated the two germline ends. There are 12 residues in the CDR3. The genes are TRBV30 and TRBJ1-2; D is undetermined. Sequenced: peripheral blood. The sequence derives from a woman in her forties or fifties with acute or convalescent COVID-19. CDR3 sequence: CAWRRGDYGYTF. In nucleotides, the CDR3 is TGTGCCTGGAGGCGAGGAGACTATGGCTACACCTTC.